One sample yielded the 29 T cell receptor beta chains listed below, sequenced in a study of blood T cells in healthy people across ages. Alongside a J-beta primer mix, a sample-barcoded 5' primer served in a second PCR lasting roughly 7 to 11 cycles. TCRdb passed the 5' RACE reads through MiXCR, listing each CDR3 protein once. The sample lists about 780,000 distinct CDR3 sequences; around half were seen once. Sequencing was carried out using blood. These receptors were collected from a man at least 80 years old in good health.

The CDR3, as DNA: TGCGCCAGCAGCCAAGGACAGGTCCAAGAGACCCAGTACTTC. This sequence encodes CASSQGQVQETQYF. The rearrangement links TRBV4-1 to TRBJ2-5; D might be TRBD1 (6 bases). CDR3 length: 14 residues. Germline loops: CDR1 MGHRA, CDR2 YSYEKL. V lost 1 base and J lost 1, with 7 bases in between.

The rearrangement links TRBV20-1 to TRBJ1-5; D is uncertain. V was cut by 1 base and J by 4 bases, with 8 bases left in between. The CDR3 is 13 residues long. Germline lookup yields CDR1 DFQATT and CDR2 SNEGSKA (reference sequence). CDR3 nucleotide sequence: TGCAGTGCTAGAGTGGGGAATAATCAGCCCCAGCATTTT. Translating it yields CSARVGNNQPQHF.

V usage is TRBV28 and J usage is TRBJ2-7; D is possibly TRBD2 (5 bases). CDR1 and CDR2 from the germline V gene are MDHEN and SYDVKM. The CDR3 has 13 amino acids. With 6 bases removed from V and 6 bases from J, the gap between germline ends came to 15 bases. In nucleotides, the CDR3 is TGTGCCAGCAGCCCTCTGGAGGCCGGCGAGCAGTACTTC. It is translated as CASSPLEAGEQYF.

In its sample, this clonotype was seen a few times. The chain recombines TRBV11-2 with TRBJ1-1; D not resolved. The germline gives CDR1 SGHAT, CDR2 FQNNGV. V shed 0 bases and J shed 0 bases, with 14 bases lying between them. The CDR3 spans 17 residues. For the CDR3, the DNA is TGTGCCAGCAGCTTAGATATGTCGGGAGCAATGAACACTGAAGCTTTCTTT. Its translation: CASSLDMSGAMNTEAFF.

The J gene is TRBJ2-2, the V gene TRBV20-1; TRBD2 matches 8 bases. Trimming cost V 0 bases and J 3 bases; bases outside gene matches: 3. The CDR3 is 15 amino acids. Germline V gene sequence: CDR1 DFQATT, CDR2 SNEGSKA (reference sequence). CDR3: CSARDGTSDTGELFF. The CDR3 nucleotides are TGCAGTGCTAGAGATGGGACTAGTGACACCGGGGAGCTGTTTTTT.

The chain is built from TRBV14 and TRBJ1-4; 7 nucleotides align to TRBD1. Looked up from germline, CDR1 is SGHDN and CDR2 is FVKESK. The CDR3 covers 15 residues. V lost 3 bases and J lost 4; bases outside the gene matches: 5. The CDR3 loop reads CASSHWTGNNEKLFF. The CDR3 DNA reads TGTGCCAGCAGCCACTGGACAGGAAATAATGAAAAACTGTTTTTT.

This chain links TRBV7-9 with TRBJ2-3; tentatively, D is TRBD1 (6 bases). V lost 4 bases to trimming and J lost 6 bases, with 14 bases between them. The CDR3 spans 14 residues. Germline V lookup: CDR1 SEHNR, CDR2 FQNEAQ (reference sequence). CDR3 residues: CASSWGHVGDTQYF. CDR3 in DNA: TGTGCCAGCAGCTGGGGACATGTAGGGGATACGCAGTATTTT.

The chain uses TRBV29-1 and TRBJ2-2; 10 bases map to TRBD2. In germline, CDR1 is SQVTM, CDR2 ANQGSEA. The junction had 5 bases not matched to a gene; V was cut back by 5 bases and J by 5 bases. This CDR3 has 14 residues. CDR3 bases: TGCAGCGTTAGAAGCGGGAGGGTTACCGGGGAGCTGTTTTTT. Encoded protein: CSVRSGRVTGELFF.

DNA for the CDR3: TGCGCCAGCAGCCAAGGGGTGGACAGAGCGACTGAAGCTTTCTTT. This encodes CASSQGVDRATEAFF. The chain recombines TRBV4-1 with TRBJ1-1; maybe TRBD1 (6 bases). The CDR3 totals 15 residues. Per the germline V gene, CDR1 is MGHRA and CDR2 is YSYEKL. Trimming cost V 1 base and J 5 bases, with 14 bases left between them.

The chain combines TRBV5-1 with TRBJ1-2, with D possibly TRBD1 on 5 matching bases. CDR1 SGHRS and CDR2 YFSETQ come from the germline V gene. The CDR3 is made up of 13 amino acids. Trimming removed 0 bases from V and 10 bases from J, with 13 bases in between. CDR3 nucleotides: TGCGCCAGCAGCTTGGACCAGGGTAGCGACTACACCTTC. Residues: CASSLDQGSDYTF.

This CDR3 reads CASSGDIEKLFF. The CDR3 DNA reads TGTGCCAGCAGTGGGGACATTGAAAAACTGTTTTTT. The chain uses TRBV28 and TRBJ1-4; D might be TRBD1 (6 bases). Trimming pared 5 bases from V and 7 bases from J, leaving 8 bases between. There are 12 residues in the CDR3. In germline, CDR1 is MDHEN, CDR2 SYDVKM.

V is TRBV7-9 and J is TRBJ2-7, with TRBD2 matching 12 bases. V lost 2 bases and J lost 2; bases outside the gene matches: 1. This CDR3 region has 15 residues. Germline V gene lookup returns CDR1 SEHNR and CDR2 FQNEAQ (reference sequence). The CDR3 region has the DNA TGTGCCAGCAGCTTAACTAGCGGGAGGCCCTACGAGCAGTACTTC. Translated: CASSLTSGRPYEQYF.

This clonotype was detected only a few times. This sequence joins TRBV7-6 and TRBJ1-5; 7 bases are a match to TRBD1. The germline CDR1 and CDR2 sequences are SGHVS and FNYEAQ. After removal of 9 bases from V and 6 bases from J, the junction contained 11 bases not matched to a gene. CDR3 length equals 14 residues. CDR3 coding DNA: TGTGCCAGGGTTTCTACAGGGGTGGCTCAGCCCCAGCATTTT. Its translation is CARVSTGVAQPQHF.

About this clonotype itself: Its ends do not fully match the called genes, so a read error is possible. This chain joins TRBV20-1 and TRBJ2-1; the D is unclear. CDR1 is DFQATT and CDR2 is SNEGSKA in the germline V gene (reference sequence). The CDR3 has 13 residues. This CDR3 reads CGARPALYNEQFF. CDR3 coding DNA: TGCGGTGCAAGACCGGCGTTATACAATGAGCAGTTCTTC.

This clonotype was observed many times. This chain connects TRBV29-1 to TRBJ1-5; unclear D gene. Germline V lookup: CDR1 SQVTM, CDR2 ANQGSEA. This CDR3 comprises 13 residues. The V gene lost 5 bases and the J gene lost 3 bases, with 11 bases spanning the gap. The CDR3 region has the DNA TGCAGCGTTCAATCAGATACCAATCAGCCCCAGCATTTT. Its translation: CSVQSDTNQPQHF.

The J gene is TRBJ2-1, the V gene TRBV12-3 or TRBV12-4; a weak D match, TRBD2 (6 bases). V gave up 1 base and J gave up 0 bases, with 16 bases separating them. The CDR3 spans 18 residues. The CDR3, as DNA: TGTGCCAGCAGTTTAGGGGGGGAGCGGGCTCGCTCCTACAATGAGCAGTTCTTC. Translated: CASSLGGERARSYNEQFF.

This rearrangement joins TRBV6-1 to TRBJ2-4; D perhaps matches TRBD1 (6 bases). The J call may be mistaken, given a closer DNA end match to TRBJ2-7. The CDR3 has 13 residues. In germline, CDR1 is MNHNS, CDR2 SASEGT. CDR3 bases: TGTGCCAGCGGGGCAAGGGGGTCTTACGAGCAGTACTTC. Translated, it gives CASGARGSYEQYF.

In this sample, this clonotype turned up many times. The chain joins TRBV7-2 to TRBJ2-7; the match to TRBD2 covers 7 bases. The CDR3 is 18 residues long. V shed 3 bases, J shed 4 bases, and the junction held 18 bases outside the gene matches. Germline V gene lookup returns CDR1 SGHTA and CDR2 FQGNSA. The CDR3 sequence is CASSFRELGLAVRYEQYF. For the CDR3, the DNA is TGTGCCAGCAGCTTTCGTGAGCTAGGTCTAGCGGTCCGGTACGAGCAGTACTTC.

This clonotype was seen only a few times. The chain couples TRBV5-1 to TRBJ2-1; D remains unclear. CDR3 length: 14 residues. From germline, CDR1 is SGHRS and CDR2 YFSETQ. V lost 0 bases and J lost 5, with 9 bases in between. The CDR3, as DNA: TGCGCCAGCAGCTTGGCGACACGCAACAATGAGCAGTTCTTC. Protein: CASSLATRNNEQFF.

V usage is TRBV11-2 and J usage is TRBJ2-7; the match to TRBD1 covers 9 bases. This CDR3 is built from 16 residues. V shed 0 bases, J shed 3 bases, and the junction held 6 bases outside the gene matches. From germline, CDR1 is SGHAT and CDR2 FQNNGV. The CDR3 DNA follows: TGTGCCAGCAGCTTAGATTATAACAGGGGGCTCTACGAGCAGTACTTC. This sequence encodes CASSLDYNRGLYEQYF.

The gene calls are TRBV6-1 and TRBJ2-3, with 8 nucleotides matching TRBD2. The CDR3 loop spans 15 amino acids. With 8 bases clipped from V and 0 bases from J, the junction kept 7 bases outside the gene matches. Germline V gene data show CDR1 as MNHNS and CDR2 as SASEGT. For the CDR3, the DNA is TGTGCCAGCCAACTACTAGCGGAAAGCACAGATACGCAGTATTTT. Its protein product is CASQLLAESTDTQYF.

The chain links TRBV15 to TRBJ2-7; the match to TRBD1 covers 8 bases. After removal of 0 bases from V and 7 bases from J, the junction contained 5 bases not matched to a gene. There are 14 residues in the CDR3. Germline V gene lookup returns CDR1 LNHNV and CDR2 YYDKDF (reference sequence). CDR3 region: CATSRDQGAGEQYF. CDR3 sequence (DNA): TGTGCCACCAGCAGAGATCAGGGGGCCGGAGAGCAGTACTTC.

The DNA of the CDR3 is TGCAGCGTCTCCCAAGGGTTTCTAAATACGCAGTATTTT. Encoded protein: CSVSQGFLNTQYF. This sequence joins TRBV29-1 and TRBJ2-3; D is undetermined. The V gene lost 6 bases and the J gene lost 7 bases, with 17 bases spanning the gap. Germline CDR1 and CDR2: SQVTM and ANQGSEA. The CDR3 has 13 amino acids.

The chain has TRBV5-5 and TRBJ2-5, with unresolved D. The J call is in doubt because the DNA end fits TRBJ2-7 better. The germline gives CDR1 SGHKS, CDR2 YYEKEE (reference sequence). The CDR3 has 14 amino acids. For the CDR3, the DNA is TGTGCCAGCAGCTTTAGAACGAATGGCCACGAGCAGTACTTC. Amino acid sequence: CASSFRTNGHEQYF.

The gene calls are TRBV6-1 and TRBJ2-3; 7 bases fit TRBD1. The J segment lost 3 bases and the V segment lost 6 bases, leaving 9 bases of the junction unmatched. Germline-derived CDR1 and CDR2 are MNHNS and SASEGT. The CDR3 length is 15 residues. CDR3 bases: TGTGCCAGCAGGTACGACAGGGCCGGGACAGATACGCAGTATTTT. Protein: CASRYDRAGTDTQYF.

The CDR3 nucleotides are TGCAGCGCAGGACAGGGATCTCTGGGGCAGTACTTC. Translated, it gives CSAGQGSLGQYF. The gene calls are TRBV29-1 and TRBJ2-5; TRBD1 agrees at 8 bases. This CDR3 has 12 amino acids. CDR1 and CDR2 (germline): SQVTM, ANQGSEA. Unmatched junction bases numbered 12, after V lost 7 bases and J lost 11 bases.

This clonotype has only a few counts. CDR3 sequence reads: CSARENRVNSPLHF. The DNA of the CDR3 is TGCAGTGCTAGAGAGAATAGAGTCAATTCACCCCTCCACTTT. V gene TRBV20-1 combines with J gene TRBJ1-6; D uncertain. The CDR3 extends over 14 amino acids. With 0 bases removed from V and 7 bases from J, the gap between germline ends came to 10 bases. Germline CDR1 reads DFQATT; CDR2 reads SNEGSKA (reference sequence).

The V and J genes are TRBV28 and TRBJ2-5; D gene uncertain. Deletions cut 5 bases from V and 4 bases from J, with 14 bases between. The CDR3 is made up of 14 amino acids. The germline gives CDR1 MDHEN, CDR2 SYDVKM. CDR3 sequence (DNA): TGTGCCAGCAGTGTAATCCGGGCGCTAGAGACCCAGTACTTC. Translated: CASSVIRALETQYF.

This clonotype was detected a few times. This rearrangement joins TRBV29-1 to TRBJ2-1; 10 positions agree with TRBD2. V gave up 7 bases and J gave up 9 bases; unmatched junction bases: 9. CDR3 length: 13 residues. Germline V CDR1 and CDR2: SQVTM, ANQGSEA. This CDR3 is CSALAGGSAEQFF. As DNA, the CDR3 is TGCAGCGCTTTAGCGGGAGGTTCGGCTGAGCAGTTCTTC.